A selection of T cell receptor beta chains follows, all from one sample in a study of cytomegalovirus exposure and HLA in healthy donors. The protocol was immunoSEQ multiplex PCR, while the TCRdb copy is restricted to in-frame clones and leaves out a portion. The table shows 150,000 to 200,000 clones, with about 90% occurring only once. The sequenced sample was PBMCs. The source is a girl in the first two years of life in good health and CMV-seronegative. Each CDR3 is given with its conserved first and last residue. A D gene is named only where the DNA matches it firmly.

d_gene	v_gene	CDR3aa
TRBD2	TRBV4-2	CASSQASGGAYNEQFF
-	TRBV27	CASSLVGRKEKLFF
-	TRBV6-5	CASGGTVADTQYF
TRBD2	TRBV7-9	CASSLDGGGAWNNEQFF
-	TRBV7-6	CASSLEWSSRRGNTGELFF
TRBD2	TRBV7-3	CASSQLAGGPHEQFF
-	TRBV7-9	CSSSLEAYGYTF
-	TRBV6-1	CASSELGGLYEQYF
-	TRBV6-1	CASCRGNTEAFF
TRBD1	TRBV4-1	CASSPGRTGKSEAFF
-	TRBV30	CAHALGTSTDTQYF
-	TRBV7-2	CASSLSQPEGQYF
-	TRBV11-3	CASSPGGNVLTF
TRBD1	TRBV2	CASAGTGGENQPQHF
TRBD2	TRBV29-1	CSVERTGGSTDTQYF
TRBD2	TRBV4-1	CASSQGFPGTSPTYTQYF
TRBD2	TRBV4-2	CASSTRLAGGRDTGELFF
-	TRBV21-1	CASSIADRAGTEAFF
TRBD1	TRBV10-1	CASRLNGQDYSNRPQHF
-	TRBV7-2	CASSLVPGQNYEQYF
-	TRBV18	CASSPQGSASFNQPQHF
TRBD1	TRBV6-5	CASSDGGQYGGYTF
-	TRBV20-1	CSARGRGYTF
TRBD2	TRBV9	CASSRTRNVNEQFF
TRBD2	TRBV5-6	CASSLVGGGAIETQYF
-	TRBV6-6	CASSNGQSYEQYF
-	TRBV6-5	CASSLLPTYNEQFF
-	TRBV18	CASSLVGQLSSYEQYF
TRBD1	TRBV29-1	CSAEDRGLNEQYF
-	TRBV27	CASTERGGHYGYTF
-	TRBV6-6	CASSYETSPVWPQHF
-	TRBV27	CASSPRPMGGSGANVLTF
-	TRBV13	CASSPASTAPSGANVLTF
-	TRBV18	CASSPTPSLPYEQYF
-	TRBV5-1	CASSLTGNPAAKETQYF
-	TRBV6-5	CASSYRTAYEQYF
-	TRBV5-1	CASSPTTGRNQPQHF
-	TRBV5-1	CASSSRRDRQYEQYF
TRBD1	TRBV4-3	CASSQGTGTGAYEQYF
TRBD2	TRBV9	CASSVGLAPQETQYF